Listed here are 30 T cell receptor beta chains from one sample, sequenced in a study of shared clonotypes between healthy human individuals (TCRdb year 2020). The library came from the immunoSEQ multiplex PCR assay. TCRdb mirrors the immuneACCESS table, restricted to in-frame sequences. Some clones are absent from its copies; in checked studies, under half trace to an unresolved V gene, and the reason for the others is unknown. This sample is represented by about 2 million clones; around 95% of them were singletons. The ten largest make up 0.13% of the sample. Sequencing was done on a sample of naive CD4+ T cells sorted from blood. Taken with the paper, the label for cell subset or site translates to: CD45RA+ positively selected. The receptors derive from a young man in good health.

The rearrangement uses TRBV5-1 and TRBJ1-1; D gene unclear. In germline, CDR1 is SGHRS, CDR2 YFSETQ. This CDR3 has 15 residues. Deletions cut 4 bases from V and 1 base from J, with 14 bases between. CDR3 nucleotide sequence: TGCGCCAGCAGCCCGGGAGTGGTGAGGAACACTGAAGCTTTCTTT. Translating gives CASSPGVVRNTEAFF. Supplemented by reference TRBV5-1 and TRBJ1-1, the full variable domain reads KAGVTQTPRYLIKTRGQQVTLSCSPISGHRSVSWYQQTPGQGLQFLFEYFSETQRNKGNFPGRFSGRQFSNSRSEMNVSTLELGDSALYLCASSPGVVRNTEAFFGQGTRLTVV.

As for this clone: The identical CDR3 is also encoded by other nucleotide sequences in the sample. This chain connects TRBV5-6 to TRBJ2-5, with 15 bases lining up with TRBD2. The junction had 3 bases not matched to a gene; V was cut back by 4 bases and J by 2 bases. The CDR3 runs to 16 residues. CDR1 SGHDT and CDR2 YYEEEE come from the germline V gene. CDR3 loop: CASSIGLAGGQETQYF. The CDR3 DNA reads as TGTGCCAGCAGCATCGGACTAGCGGGAGGGCAAGAGACCCAGTACTTC. The full variable domain, its missing parts supplied by reference TRBV5-6 and TRBJ2-5, is DAGVTQSPTHLIKTRGQQVTLRCSPKSGHDTVSWYQQALGQGPQFIFQYYEEEERQRGNFPDRFSGHQFPNYSSELNVNALLLGDSALYLCASSIGLAGGQETQYFGPGTRLLVL.

This clone showed up just a few times. This chain connects TRBV5-1 to TRBJ2-4, with D tentatively TRBD1 or TRBD2 (5 bases each). V dropped 1 base and J dropped 1 base, with 6 bases sitting between them. Looked up from germline, CDR1 is SGHRS and CDR2 is YFSETQ. This CDR3 is 14 amino acids long. CDR3 in amino acids: CASSLWGAKNIQYF. CDR3 coding DNA: TGCGCCAGCAGCTTGTGGGGGGCCAAAAACATTCAGTACTTC. Full variable domain (outside the CDR3, taken from reference TRBV5-1 and TRBJ2-4): KAGVTQTPRYLIKTRGQQVTLSCSPISGHRSVSWYQQTPGQGLQFLFEYFSETQRNKGNFPGRFSGRQFSNSRSEMNVSTLELGDSALYLCASSLWGAKNIQYFGAGTRLSVL.

This clone was detected once. V and J are TRBV10-3 and TRBJ1-3; D is undetermined. Germline V CDR1 and CDR2: ENHRY, SYGVKD. This CDR3 spans 13 amino acids. The CDR3 DNA is TGTGCTGCACGGCCTGCCTCTGGAAACACCATATATTTT. Translated: CAARPASGNTIYF.

A word on this clone: A clone one base away is much larger, so this may be a read error. Different DNA sequences within this sample yield the same CDR3. V and J are TRBV2 and TRBJ1-5; no firm D call. Germline V gene sequence: CDR1 SNHLY, CDR2 FYNNEI. This CDR3 contains 13 residues. The CDR3 loop reads CASSADGNQPQHF. In DNA, the CDR3 is TGTGCCAGCAGCGCCGACGGGAATCAGCCCCAGCACTTT. Looking up the rest from reference TRBV2 and TRBJ1-5 gives the full variable domain: EPEVTQTPSHQVTQMGQEVILRCVPISNHLYFYWYRQILGQKVEFLVSFYNNEISEKSEIFDDQFSVERPDGSNFTLKIRSTKLEDSAMYFCASSADGNQPQHFGDGTRLSIL.

As to this clone: This sample includes further DNA sequences coding for the same CDR3. V is TRBV7-9 and J is TRBJ1-5; TRBD1 agrees at 7 bases. V lost 5 bases, J lost 2 bases, and 3 bases stayed unmatched. Germline CDR1 is SEHNR and CDR2 is FQNEAQ (reference sequence). This CDR3 region has 14 residues. The CDR3 DNA reads as TGTGCCAGCAGCCCAGGACAGGGCAATCAGCCCCAGCATTTT. This sequence encodes CASSPGQGNQPQHF.

This clone was recorded a few times. CDR3 sequence: CASSTDRSNSPLHF. The CDR3, as DNA: TGCGCCAGCAGCACCGACAGGTCTAATTCACCCCTCCACTTT. The J gene is TRBJ1-6, the V gene TRBV5-1; a possible D gene is TRBD1 (6 bases). V gave up 4 bases and J gave up 6 bases, with 11 bases separating them. Germline assignment: CDR1 SGHRS and CDR2 YFSETQ. The CDR3 is made up of 14 amino acids.

The chain links TRBV6-5 to TRBJ1-6; no definite D call. This CDR3 comprises 13 residues. Germline lookup yields CDR1 MNHEY and CDR2 SVGAGI. The V and J ends lost 8 bases and 12 bases respectively, with 17 bases between them. In DNA, the CDR3 is TGTGCCAGCGGGCTCGACGGCCAAGTACCCCTCCACTTT. Amino acid sequence: CASGLDGQVPLHF.

The CDR3 DNA reads as TGTGCCTGGAGTGTACAAATGACAGGGGGCGGCTACACCTTC. It codes for CAWSVQMTGGGYTF. The chain recombines TRBV30 with TRBJ1-2, with TRBD1 matching 10 bases. This CDR3 has 14 amino acids. CDR1 and CDR2 from the germline V gene are GTSNPN and SVGIG (reference sequence). Trimming took 0 bases from V and 8 from J; bases not matched to a gene: 6.

About this clone: Mismatch with germline at one junction end may stem from a read error. The chain has TRBV7-7 and TRBJ2-1, with TRBD2 as a possible D gene (5 bases). Looked up from germline, CDR1 is SSHAT and CDR2 is FNYEAQ (reference sequence). The CDR3 is made up of 16 amino acids. CDR3: CASSLALDLRGNEQFF. CDR3 in DNA: TGTGCTAGCAGCTTAGCGTTGGACCTCCGAGGCAATGAGCAGTTCTTC.

The chain uses TRBV6-5 and TRBJ1-2; D possibly corresponds to TRBD1 (5 bases). The CDR3 is 12 amino acids. V was cut by 6 bases and J by 4 bases, with 9 bases left in between. Germline V gives CDR1 MNHEY, CDR2 SVGAGI. The CDR3 DNA follows: TGTGCCAGCAGGAGACAGCTCTATGGCTACACCTTC. Its protein is CASRRQLYGYTF.

Concerning this clone: Other DNA sequences from this sample encode an identical CDR3 as well. This chain links TRBV6-1 with TRBJ2-2; perhaps D is TRBD1 or TRBD2 (5 bases each). Germline CDR1 is MNHNS and CDR2 is SASEGT. V lost 5 bases, J lost 3 bases, and 13 bases lay in between. The CDR3 is 15 amino acids. The CDR3 here is CASSPGTGYTGELFF. The CDR3 bases are TGTGCCAGCAGTCCGGGGACGGGATACACCGGGGAGCTGTTTTTT.

In this sample, this clone turned up once. The chain has TRBV5-1 and TRBJ1-4; perhaps TRBD1 as D (6 bases). Trimming stripped 3 bases from V and 3 bases from J, with 15 bases between. Germline CDR1 and CDR2: SGHRS and YFSETQ. The CDR3 runs 16 residues. CDR3 residues: CASSSSTQGPNEKLFF. CDR3 in DNA: TGCGCCAGCAGCTCAAGTACCCAGGGGCCTAATGAAAAACTGTTTTTT. The full variable domain, completed using reference TRBV5-1 and TRBJ1-4, is KAGVTQTPRYLIKTRGQQVTLSCSPISGHRSVSWYQQTPGQGLQFLFEYFSETQRNKGNFPGRFSGRQFSNSRSEMNVSTLELGDSALYLCASSSSTQGPNEKLFFGSGTQLSVL.

CDR3 DNA: TGTGCCAGCTCGACGACAGGGGGTGAAGGCACAGATACGCAGTATTTT. Its translation is CASSTTGGEGTDTQYF. The chain is built from TRBV18 and TRBJ2-3; 9 bases are a match to TRBD1. With 6 bases clipped from V and 1 base from J, the junction kept 8 bases outside the gene matches. The CDR3 sequence is 16 residues long. Germline lookup yields CDR1 KGHSH and CDR2 LQKENI. Full variable domain (missing parts from reference TRBV18 and TRBJ2-3): NAGVMQNPRHLVRRRGQEARLRCSPMKGHSHVYWYRQLPEEGLKFMVYLQKENIIDESGMPKERFSAEFPKEGPSILRIQQVVRGDSAAYFCASSTTGGEGTDTQYFGPGTRLTVL.

A single count supports this clone. The chain links TRBV4-1 to TRBJ1-5; D remains ambiguous. The V end lost 0 bases, the J end lost 6 bases, and 12 bases lay between the germline ends. CDR1 is MGHRA and CDR2 is YSYEKL in the germline V gene. CDR3 length equals 15 residues. The CDR3 region has the DNA TGCGCCAGCAGCCAAGACCCTTTGGTCTTTCAGCCCCAGCATTTT. It translates to CASSQDPLVFQPQHF.

With regard to this clone: Other DNA sequences in the same sample also yield this CDR3. V gene TRBV9 combines with J gene TRBJ2-7; possibly TRBD2 for D (5 bases). Trimming left V 0 bases short and J 0 bases short, with 10 bases between. CDR1 and CDR2 (germline): SGDLS, YYNGEE. The CDR3 extends over 15 amino acids. The CDR3 loop reads CASSVGGKSSYEQYF. The CDR3 nucleotides are TGTGCCAGCAGCGTAGGAGGGAAGAGCTCCTACGAGCAGTACTTC.

This sequence joins TRBV5-1 and TRBJ2-3; unclear D gene. Germline V gene lookup returns CDR1 SGHRS and CDR2 YFSETQ. The CDR3 covers 13 residues. V lost 8 bases to trimming and J lost 3 bases, with 13 bases between them. The CDR3 nucleotides are TGCGCCAGTATTGTTGTGGGGACAGATACGCAGTATTTT. It is translated as CASIVVGTDTQYF.

The CDR3 is CASRTSPDTQYF. The DNA of the CDR3 is TGTGCCAGCAGGACGAGCCCAGATACGCAGTATTTT. The rearrangement uses TRBV2 and TRBJ2-3; D not certain. Germline V lookup: CDR1 SNHLY, CDR2 FYNNEI. Trimming cost V 6 bases and J 4 bases, with 8 bases left between them. CDR3 size: 12 residues.

The chain joins TRBV6-6 to TRBJ1-1; no clear D gene. Between the trimmed V and J ends, which lost 4 bases and 3 bases, there was a span of 12 bases. Germline values: CDR1 MNHNY, CDR2 SVGAGI (reference sequence). The CDR3 extends over 14 amino acids. The CDR3 here is CASSSSDGYTEAFF. The CDR3 DNA is TGTGCCAGCAGTTCCTCCGACGGGTACACTGAAGCTTTCTTT.

The chain employs TRBV30 and TRBJ1-2; D remains ambiguous. Trimming cost V 1 base and J 8 bases, with 11 bases left between them. The CDR3 loop spans 12 amino acids. Germline assignment: CDR1 GTSNPN and CDR2 SVGIG (reference sequence). The CDR3 DNA reads TGTGCCTGGAGTGCGGGGAGGAGCGGCTACACCTTC. It specifies CAWSAGRSGYTF.

This chain connects TRBV6-6 to TRBJ2-3, with D tentatively TRBD2 (6 bases). Trimming cost V 5 bases and J 2 bases, with 17 bases left between them. In germline, CDR1 is MNHNY, CDR2 SVGAGI (reference sequence). CDR3 length: 16 residues. The CDR3 is CASSASRDLTTDTQYF. The CDR3 coding sequence is TGTGCCAGCAGTGCCTCCCGGGACTTGACCACAGATACGCAGTATTTT.

Details on this clone: In this CDR3 the conserved last residue, phenylalanine or tryptophan, is missing, so a read error is likely. This chain links TRBV6-5 with TRBJ1-6; D unclear. Deletions cut 6 bases from V and 6 bases from J, with 12 bases between. Germline V gives CDR1 MNHEY, CDR2 SVGAGI. The CDR3 is 14 amino acids. The CDR3 DNA follows: TGTGCCAGCAGGCAGGACCGTCTTAATTCACCCCTCCACCTT. This gives the protein CASRQDRLNSPLHL.

This rearrangement joins TRBV6-1 to TRBJ2-2; 9 bases map to TRBD1. Germline CDR1 reads MNHNS; CDR2 reads SASEGT. The CDR3 has 15 residues. The ends lost 5 bases at V and 5 bases at J; junction bases unmatched: 6. This CDR3 is CASSKGTGRTGELFF. The CDR3 region has the DNA TGTGCCAGCAGTAAAGGGACAGGGCGAACCGGGGAGCTGTTTTTT.

The chain recombines TRBV28 with TRBJ1-1, with D perhaps matching TRBD1 (6 bases). Looked up from germline, CDR1 is MDHEN and CDR2 is SYDVKM. V lost 10 bases to trimming and J lost 7 bases, with 13 bases between them. The CDR3 has 11 residues. The DNA of the CDR3 is TGTGCCACTCAGGGGCCAGTTGAAGCTTTCTTT. As protein: CATQGPVEAFF.

The rearrangement links TRBV5-1 to TRBJ2-4; 12 nucleotides match TRBD1. Losses at the gene ends were 4 bases for V and 2 bases for J; bases not matched to a gene: 4. The V gene's germline CDR1 is SGHRS and CDR2 YFSETQ. This CDR3 spans 16 amino acids. The CDR3 DNA sequence: TGCGCCAGCAGCCAAGGGACAGGGGGCTCCAAAAACATTCAGTACTTC. This encodes CASSQGTGGSKNIQYF.

The chain recombines TRBV29-1 with TRBJ2-2; the D gene is possibly TRBD1 (6 bases). Trimming removed 4 bases at V and 4 bases at J, with 10 bases between. The germline V gene has CDR1 SQVTM and CDR2 ANQGSEA. The CDR3 covers 13 residues. The CDR3 is CSVGGRLTGELFF. The CDR3 DNA reads as TGCAGCGTTGGGGGGCGCCTCACCGGGGAGCTGTTTTTT.

The V gene is TRBV10-3, the J gene TRBJ2-7; 10 bases line up with TRBD1. Germline assignment: CDR1 ENHRY and CDR2 SYGVKD. The CDR3 length is 15 residues. V shed 4 bases, J shed 1 base, and the junction held 4 bases outside the gene matches. The CDR3 nucleotides are TGTGCCATCAGTGTAAGGGGACAGGGGTCCTACGAGCAGTACTTC. Translated: CAISVRGQGSYEQYF.

The chain recombines TRBV7-9 with TRBJ2-5; a weak D match, TRBD2 (6 bases). The CDR3 loop spans 17 amino acids. Germline V CDR1 and CDR2: SEHNR, FQNEAQ (reference sequence). The V end was cut by 5 bases, the J end by 5 bases, with 24 bases between. This CDR3 is CASSPRGVLVVRETQYF. In DNA, the CDR3 is TGTGCCAGCAGCCCTCGCGGGGTCCTGGTAGTGCGGGAGACCCAGTACTTC.

For the CDR3, the DNA is TGTGCCAGCAGTTCCCGGCCAGGAACCTACGAGCAGTACTTC. This gives the protein CASSSRPGTYEQYF. The gene calls are TRBV6-5 and TRBJ2-7; D remains ambiguous. V lost 4 bases and J lost 2, with 12 bases in between. Germline assignment: CDR1 MNHEY and CDR2 SVGAGI. CDR3 length: 14 amino acids.

This chain connects TRBV7-6 to TRBJ1-6; tentatively, D is TRBD1 (6 bases). Germline V gene lookup returns CDR1 SGHVS and CDR2 FNYEAQ. This CDR3 has 14 residues. Trimming took off 2 bases at V and 9 bases at J, with 11 bases between the two ends. The CDR3 sequence: CASSLLGGTSPLHF. The CDR3 coding sequence is TGTGCCAGCAGCTTACTGGGGGGCACTTCACCCCTCCACTTT.